This T cell receptor (beta chain) was identified during a study of long-term antiretroviral therapy in people with HIV. Overall study findings and caveats: Participants lacked recorded data on ART adherence, viral resistance or therapy changes.

This clone is a singleton in its sample. The antigen remains unidentified. Germline CDR1 is LNHDA and CDR2 is SQIVND (reference sequence). Trimming cost V 6 bases and J 2 bases, with 16 bases left between them. The CDR3 spans 16 residues. At the survey level, the v3.0 immunoSEQ assay was run. For each individual sample, sequencing targeted roughly 40,000-50,000 T-cell genomes. Repertoires were generated with immunoSEQ multiplex PCR, while TCRdb's copy carries only in-frame clones and drops some. The data contain 25,000 to 30,000 clones, roughly 84% of them singletons. The V call is TRBV19, the J call TRBJ2-2; D might be TRBD2 (6 bases). The TCR comes from a man between 18 and 29 years old with HIV. The sequencing used unsorted PBMCs, collected 0.4 years after starting antiretroviral therapy. The CDR3 DNA sequence: TGTGCCAGTAGGTTGATGGGGGGACTCAACACCGGGGAGCTGTTTTTT. It yields the protein CASRLMGGLNTGELFF.